The 24 T cell receptor beta chains below come from one sample, sequenced in a study of response to subunit inactivated influenza vaccine. TCRdb independently ran MiXCR on the RT-PCR reads; one entry per CDR3 protein. This repertoire shows fewer than 200,000 distinct CDR3 sequences, about 9.3% found once; its top ten account for about a tenth. Sample: non-naive T cells sorted from PBMCs, taken on the day of vaccination. Source of these receptors: a man between 50 and 59 years old who received an inactivated influenza vaccine.

This clonotype was counted many times. This chain links TRBV18 with TRBJ2-2, with D unresolved. V lost 1 base to trimming and J lost 3 bases, with 6 bases between them. Looked up from germline, CDR1 is KGHSH and CDR2 is LQKENI. The CDR3 runs to 14 residues. The CDR3 sequence is CASSPLRDTGELFF. The CDR3 region has the DNA TGTGCCAGCTCACCACTTAGGGACACCGGGGAGCTGTTTTTT.

This clonotype was observed a few times. The gene calls are TRBV5-1 and TRBJ2-2; D may match TRBD1 or TRBD2 (5 bases each). The CDR3 is 14 amino acids. V shed 4 bases and J shed 5 bases, with 12 bases lying between them. Looked up from germline, CDR1 is SGHRS and CDR2 is YFSETQ. Here the CDR3 reads CASSRDQTTGELFF. In DNA form, the CDR3 reads TGCGCCAGCAGCCGGGACCAAACAACCGGGGAGCTGTTTTTT.

The genes are TRBV11-2 and TRBJ2-1; 9 bases agree with TRBD2. Germline V gene lookup returns CDR1 SGHAT and CDR2 FQNNGV. This CDR3 has 16 residues. Germline trimming cut 1 base from V and 2 bases from J; bases unmatched to any gene: 3. CDR3 loop: CASSLAGGRAYNEQFF. The CDR3 coding sequence is TGTGCCAGCAGCTTAGCCGGCGGGAGGGCCTACAATGAGCAGTTCTTC.

This clonotype turned up a few times. The chain recombines TRBV20-1 with TRBJ2-5; TRBD2 agrees at 9 bases. After removal of 8 bases from V and 5 bases from J, the junction contained 12 bases not matched to a gene. Germline CDR1 and CDR2: DFQATT and SNEGSKA (reference sequence). This CDR3 contains 14 residues. This CDR3 reads CSTTPSGARETQYF. The CDR3 region has the DNA TGCAGTACCACGCCTAGCGGGGCGAGGGAGACCCAGTACTTC.

This clonotype was counted a few times. As DNA, the CDR3 is TGTGCCAGCAGCTTAGTAGCGGGAGGGCCCCATGAGCAGTTCTTC. Amino acid sequence: CASSLVAGGPHEQFF. The chain joins TRBV7-9 to TRBJ2-1, with 11 bases aligning to TRBD2. CDR1 and CDR2 (germline): SEHNR, FQNEAQ (reference sequence). V was clipped by 1 base and J by 8 bases; unmatched bases: 4. The CDR3 sequence is 15 residues long.

This clonotype was observed a few times. The CDR3 nucleotides are TGTGCCAGCAGTATAGTACCGGGACTAGCGGGAGGCGAGCAGTACTTC. Encoded protein: CASSIVPGLAGGEQYF. This rearrangement joins TRBV12-3 or TRBV12-4 to TRBJ2-7; 15 nucleotides match TRBD2. V trimming: 5 bases; J trimming: 6 bases; junction bases outside the gene matches: 8. The CDR3 totals 16 residues.

The CDR3 loop reads CASKEETQYF. In DNA form, the CDR3 reads TGTGCCAGTAAAGAAGAGACCCAGTACTTC. V usage is TRBV28 and J usage is TRBJ2-5; D ambiguous. Trimming removed 9 bases at V and 3 bases at J, with 5 bases between. CDR1 is MDHEN, CDR2 SYDVKM, per germline. This CDR3 has 10 residues.

The chain is built from TRBV5-5 and TRBJ1-2; D is undetermined. V gave up 1 base and J gave up 4 bases, with 11 bases separating them. CDR1 is SGHKS and CDR2 is YYEKEE in the germline V gene (reference sequence). The CDR3 covers 14 residues. The CDR3 sequence: CASSLLGYGYGYTF. CDR3 sequence (DNA): TGTGCCAGCAGCTTGCTGGGATATGGCTATGGCTACACCTTC.

The V gene is TRBV6-1, the J gene TRBJ2-1, with D unresolved. Germline V gene lookup returns CDR1 MNHNS and CDR2 SASEGT. V was clipped by 4 bases and J by 4 bases, with 8 bases between them. The CDR3 runs 13 residues. This chain's CDR3 is CASSARPYNEQFF. The CDR3, as DNA: TGTGCCAGCAGTGCGCGCCCATACAATGAGCAGTTCTTC.

The chain joins TRBV20-1 to TRBJ2-1, with TRBD2 identical over 7 bases. The CDR3 spans 14 residues. Germline V CDR1 and CDR2: DFQATT, SNEGSKA (reference sequence). Trimming removed 3 bases from V and 4 bases from J; junction bases left unmatched: 6. This CDR3 reads CSARKLAGYNEQFF. The CDR3 DNA sequence: TGCAGTGCTAGGAAATTAGCGGGTTACAATGAGCAGTTCTTC.

The table lists this clonotype with many counts. The gene calls are TRBV2 and TRBJ2-1; D not certain. The germline V gene encodes CDR1 SNHLY and CDR2 FYNNEI. Trimming shortened V by 3 bases and J by 0 bases, and 12 bases separated the two germline ends. This CDR3 is 16 amino acids long. The CDR3 nucleotides are TGTGCCAGCAGTGATGTGTTGATAAGCTCCTACAATGAGCAGTTCTTC. It yields the protein CASSDVLISSYNEQFF. Variable domain in full (rest from reference TRBV2 and TRBJ2-1): EPEVTQTPSHQVTQMGQEVILRCVPISNHLYFYWYRQILGQKVEFLVSFYNNEISEKSEIFDDQFSVERPDGSNFTLKIRSTKLEDSAMYFCASSDVLISSYNEQFFGPGTRLTVL.

As concerns this clonotype: An end of the junction differs from the germline gene, which may be a read error. The chain uses TRBV10-3 and TRBJ1-6; 8 bases agree with TRBD1. CDR3 size: 13 residues. From germline, CDR1 is ENHRY and CDR2 SYGVKD. This chain's CDR3 is CASKTGDNLPLNF. The CDR3 DNA is TGTGCCAGCAAGACAGGGGATAATTTACCCCTCAACTTT.

This clonotype was observed a handful of times. For the CDR3, the DNA is TGTGCCAGCAGCTTAGTTGGCGATGCTGAAGCTTTCTTT. This sequence encodes CASSLVGDAEAFF. The rearrangement links TRBV7-2 to TRBJ1-1; D gene ambiguous. From germline, CDR1 is SGHTA and CDR2 FQGNSA. The V end was cut by 1 base, the J end by 6 bases, with 9 bases between. The CDR3 loop spans 13 amino acids.

The genes are TRBV30 and TRBJ2-3; tentative D call: TRBD1 (6 bases). V lost 1 base, J lost 6 bases, and 14 bases lay in between. The CDR3 has 14 residues. Germline CDR1 GTSNPN, CDR2 SVGIG (reference sequence). CDR3 DNA sequence: TGTGCCTGGAGTGCAGGGGCTGGTAGTGATACGCAGTATTTT. It codes for CAWSAGAGSDTQYF. The full variable domain, completed using reference TRBV30 and TRBJ2-3, is SQTIHQWPATLVQPVGSPLSLECTVEGTSNPNLYWYRQAAGRGLQLLFYSVGIGQISSEVPQNLSASRPQDRQFILSSKKLLLSDSGFYLCAWSAGAGSDTQYFGPGTRLTVL.

The rearrangement joins TRBV6-2 or TRBV6-3 to TRBJ1-5; D is undetermined. The V end lost 0 bases, the J end lost 1 base, and 10 bases lay between the germline ends. This CDR3 has 16 residues. Germline CDR1 and CDR2: MNHEY and SVGEGT. CDR3 protein: CASSYSFYVSNQPQHF. The CDR3 region has the DNA TGTGCCAGCAGTTACTCGTTCTACGTCAGCAATCAGCCCCAGCATTTT.

V and J are TRBV27 and TRBJ2-5; 7 bases align to TRBD1. The V gene's germline CDR1 is MNHEY and CDR2 SMNVEV (reference sequence). Trimming took 6 bases from V and 2 from J; bases not matched to a gene: 6. The CDR3 runs 14 residues. The chain's CDR3 is CASRRDRFQETQYF. In nucleotides, the CDR3 is TGTGCCAGCAGACGGGACAGATTTCAAGAGACCCAGTACTTC.

The sample holds a few counts of this clonotype. V gene TRBV4-3 combines with J gene TRBJ1-1; D unclear. Germline V gene lookup returns CDR1 LGHNA and CDR2 YSLEER. Trimming took 1 base from V and 0 from J, leaving 3 bases between them. The CDR3 runs to 13 residues. CDR3 residues: CASSQAMNTEAFF. The CDR3 DNA reads as TGCGCCAGCAGCCAAGCGATGAACACTGAAGCTTTCTTT.

The chain has TRBV6-1 and TRBJ1-1, with unresolved D. Germline loops: CDR1 MNHNS, CDR2 SASEGT. V dropped 3 bases and J dropped 7 bases, with 12 bases sitting between them. There are 13 residues in the CDR3. Here the CDR3 reads CASSDPGKLEAFF. The CDR3 bases are TGTGCCAGCAGTGACCCGGGAAAACTTGAAGCTTTCTTT.

This chain joins TRBV20-1 and TRBJ2-1, with D possibly matching TRBD2 (5 bases). Germline V lookup: CDR1 DFQATT, CDR2 SNEGSKA (reference sequence). The CDR3 is made up of 13 amino acids. V was shortened by 3 bases and J by 8 bases, with 14 bases between the two germline ends. In DNA, the CDR3 is TGCAGTGCTAGCGGGAAGGTCGTATATGAGCAGTTCTTC. Translating gives CSASGKVVYEQFF.

This clonotype has just a few counts. The V call is TRBV28, the J call TRBJ2-1; no clear D. CDR1 and CDR2 (germline): MDHEN, SYDVKM. V gave up 6 bases and J gave up 9 bases, with 18 bases separating them. This CDR3 has 14 residues. The CDR3 region is CASRFPDTSREQFF. In DNA, the CDR3 is TGTGCCAGCAGATTCCCCGACACCTCTCGTGAGCAGTTCTTC.

This clonotype has only a few counts. The gene calls are TRBV3-1 and TRBJ1-5; D is possibly TRBD1 (6 bases). CDR1 is LGHDT, CDR2 YNNKEL, per germline (reference sequence). Deletions cut 3 bases from V and 5 bases from J, with 8 bases between. The CDR3 covers 13 residues. The CDR3 DNA reads as TGTGCCAGCAGCCAGTGGACAGATCAGCCCCAGCATTTT. Its protein is CASSQWTDQPQHF.

The V gene is TRBV7-3, the J gene TRBJ2-1; tentative D call: TRBD1 (5 bases). The CDR3 runs to 14 residues. Germline CDR1 SGHTA, CDR2 FQGTGA. Trimming shortened V by 0 bases and J by 7 bases, and 10 bases separated the two germline ends. CDR3 DNA sequence: TGTGCCAGCAGCTTAACGCGGCAGGGAAATGAGCAGTTCTTC. This codes for CASSLTRQGNEQFF.

This clonotype was seen many times. This rearrangement joins TRBV29-1 to TRBJ2-7, with D possibly being TRBD1 (6 bases). This CDR3 spans 12 amino acids. Germline lookup yields CDR1 SQVTM and CDR2 ANQGSEA. The V gene lost 4 bases and the J gene lost 1 base, with 8 bases spanning the gap. CDR3 protein: CSVGGGSYEQYF. The CDR3 DNA reads TGCAGCGTTGGAGGGGGATCCTACGAGCAGTACTTC.

This clonotype showed up many times. The V and J genes are TRBV4-3 and TRBJ2-1, with D hard to call. Trimming took 1 base from V and 3 from J, leaving 13 bases between them. Germline V CDR1 and CDR2: LGHNA, YSLEER. The CDR3 contains 16 residues. The DNA of the CDR3 is TGCGCCAGCAGCCAAGCAGGACCGGGCCACTACAATGAGCAGTTCTTC. Encoded protein: CASSQAGPGHYNEQFF.